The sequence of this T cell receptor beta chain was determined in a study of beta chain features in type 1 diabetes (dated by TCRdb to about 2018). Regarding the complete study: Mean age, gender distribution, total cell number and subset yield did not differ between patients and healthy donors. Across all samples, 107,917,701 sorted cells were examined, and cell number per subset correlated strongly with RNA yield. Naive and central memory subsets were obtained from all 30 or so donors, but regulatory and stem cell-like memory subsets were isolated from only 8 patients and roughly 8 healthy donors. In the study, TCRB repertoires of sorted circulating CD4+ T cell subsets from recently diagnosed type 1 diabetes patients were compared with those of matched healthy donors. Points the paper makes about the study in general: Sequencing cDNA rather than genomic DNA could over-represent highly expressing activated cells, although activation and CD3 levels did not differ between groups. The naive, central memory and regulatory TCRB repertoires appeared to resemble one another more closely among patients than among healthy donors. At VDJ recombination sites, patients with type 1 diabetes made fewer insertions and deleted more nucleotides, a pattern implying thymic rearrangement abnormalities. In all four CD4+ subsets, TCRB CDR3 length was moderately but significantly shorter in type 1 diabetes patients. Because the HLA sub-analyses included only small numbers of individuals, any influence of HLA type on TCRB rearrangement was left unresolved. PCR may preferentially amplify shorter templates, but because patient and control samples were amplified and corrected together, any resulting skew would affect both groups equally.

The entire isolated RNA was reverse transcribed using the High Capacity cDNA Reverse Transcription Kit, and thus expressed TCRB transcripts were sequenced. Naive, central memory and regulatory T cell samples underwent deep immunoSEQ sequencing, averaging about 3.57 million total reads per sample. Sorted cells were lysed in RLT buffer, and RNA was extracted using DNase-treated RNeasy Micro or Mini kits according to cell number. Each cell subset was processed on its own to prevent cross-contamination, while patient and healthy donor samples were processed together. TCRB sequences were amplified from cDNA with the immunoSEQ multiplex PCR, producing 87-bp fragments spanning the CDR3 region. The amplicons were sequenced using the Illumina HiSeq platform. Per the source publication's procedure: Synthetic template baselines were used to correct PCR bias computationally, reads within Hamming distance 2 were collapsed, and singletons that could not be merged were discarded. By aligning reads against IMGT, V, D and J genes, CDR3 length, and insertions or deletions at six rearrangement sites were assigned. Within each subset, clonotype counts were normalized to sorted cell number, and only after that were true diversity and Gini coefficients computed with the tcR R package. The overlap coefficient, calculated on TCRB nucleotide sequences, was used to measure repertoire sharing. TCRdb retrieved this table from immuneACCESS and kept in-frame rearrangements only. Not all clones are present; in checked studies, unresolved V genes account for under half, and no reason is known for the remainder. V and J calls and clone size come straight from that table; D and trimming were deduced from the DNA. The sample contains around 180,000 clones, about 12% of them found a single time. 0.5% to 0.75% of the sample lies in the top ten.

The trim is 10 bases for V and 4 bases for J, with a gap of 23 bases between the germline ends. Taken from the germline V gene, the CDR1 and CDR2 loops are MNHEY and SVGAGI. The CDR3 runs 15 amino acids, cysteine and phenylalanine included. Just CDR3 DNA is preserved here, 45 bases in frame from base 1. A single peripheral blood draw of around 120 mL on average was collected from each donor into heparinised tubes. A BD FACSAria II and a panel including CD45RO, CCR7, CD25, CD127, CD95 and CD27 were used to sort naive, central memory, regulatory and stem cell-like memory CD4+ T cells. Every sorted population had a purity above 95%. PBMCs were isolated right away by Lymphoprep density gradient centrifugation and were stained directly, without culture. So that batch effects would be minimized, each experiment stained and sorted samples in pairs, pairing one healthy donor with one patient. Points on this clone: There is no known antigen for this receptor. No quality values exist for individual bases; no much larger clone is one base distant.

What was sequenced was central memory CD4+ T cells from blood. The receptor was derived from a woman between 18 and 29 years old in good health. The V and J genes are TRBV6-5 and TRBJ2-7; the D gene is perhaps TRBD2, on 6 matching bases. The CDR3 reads CATRALDLAGYEQYF. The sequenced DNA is TGTGCCACCCGGGCCTTAGACTTGGCGGGATACGAGCAGTACTTC.